Many counts were recorded for the clone carrying this T cell receptor (beta chain). Trimming pared 0 bases from V and 7 bases from J, leaving 12 bases between. Germline loops: CDR1 SGHVS, CDR2 FNYEAQ. The CDR3 has 15 residues. This specimen belongs to a study of early T cells in non-severe SARS-CoV-2 infection. Unique molecular identifiers tagged individual cDNA molecules. One entry per CDR3 protein, called by TCRdb with MiXCR from the 5' RACE reads. The table has around 84,000 distinct CDR3 sequences, about an eighth seen once. The specimen was whole blood. This chain links TRBV7-6 with TRBJ2-2; tentatively, D is TRBD2 (6 bases). The source of this sequence is an adult who was a healthcare worker with PCR-confirmed SARS-CoV-2 infection or an uninfected control (not recorded which). The CDR3 here is CASSLAGGVSGELFF. The DNA of the CDR3 is TGTGCCAGCAGCTTAGCGGGCGGGGTCAGCGGGGAGCTGTTTTTT.